The clone carrying this TCR beta chain was seen repeatedly, ten times or more. Its target is not known. Amplification of TCR beta CDR3 regions used RNA as the template. Carried out on the TCR CDR3, a first-round RT-PCR used the HTBI primer set. TCRdb fed the multiplex PCR reads into MiXCR, producing one record per CDR3 protein. The sample shows around 620,000 distinct CDR3 sequences, approximately 14% of them seen only once. Each ophthalmopathy patient scored at least 3 on the Clinical Activity Score and at least 4 on NOSPECS grade, with duration under 3 months. From 10 ml of fresh peripheral blood, PBMCs were isolated. This entry comes from a study of T cells in Graves' hyperthyroidism and ophthalmopathy. Findings and caveats of the study: Appearing also in blood were most of the thyroid clonotypes expanded above 0.001.

This CDR3 is 13 amino acids long. The ends were cut back, 4 bases at V and 1 base at J, with 9 bases in the middle. Looked up from germline, CDR1 is GTSNPN and CDR2 is SVGIG (reference sequence). This TCR derives from a woman aged 18-35 years with Graves' ophthalmopathy. The rearrangement uses TRBV30 and TRBJ2-3, with D hard to call. The sample was blood. The CDR3 coding sequence is TGTGCCTGGAACCCCATAGGCACAGATACGCAGTATTTT. Encoded protein: CAWNPIGTDTQYF.